The 16 T cell receptor beta chains below were found in one sample sequenced in a study of tissue T cells after allogeneic stem cell transplantation. Time point: mouse harvest day 7 after allogeneic transplant. Tail vein injection delivered 10^7 T-cell-depleted bone marrow cells and 10^6 splenic CD5+ T cells. The repertoire was sequenced with immunoSEQ multiplex PCR; TCRdb's copy has only in-frame clones and lacks some. The table includes thousands of clones, 40% to 55% detected once. The material sequenced was gut tissue. All receptors derive from a female BALB/c mouse given C57BL/6 T cells with graft-versus-host disease after an allogeneic hematopoietic cell transplant.

In its sample, this clone was seen once. Gene names refer to mouse genes. The read comes to an end 1 residue before the CDR3 does, leaving the germline J gene to fill in the end. The rearrangement joins TRBV1 to TRBJ1-1, with 10 nucleotides matching TRBD1. The CDR3 runs 14 residues. Germline CDR1 and CDR2: NSQYPW and LRSPGD (reference sequence). The ends lost 4 bases at V and 6 bases at J; junction bases unmatched: 5. The CDR3 protein is CTCSGRDRGSEVFF. The part of the CDR3 DNA that was read is TGCACCTGCAGTGGCCGGGACAGGGGATCAGAAGTCTTC.

About this clone: The genes are named according to mouse. The read halts 1 residue ahead of the CDR3 end, with the missing end drawn from the germline J gene. The rearrangement uses TRBV26 and TRBJ1-1, with 7 bases matching TRBD1. This CDR3 region has 15 residues. CDR1 KGHPV and CDR2 FQNQEV come from the germline V gene (reference sequence). V lost 1 base to trimming and J lost 0 bases; unmatched junction nucleotides: 2. The CDR3: CASSLFQGANTEVFF. CDR3 DNA (partial): TGTGCCAGCAGTCTGTTTCAGGGGGCAAACACAGAAGTCTTC.

Worth noting for this clone: A much more abundant neighbour one base away suggests this may be a read error. Germline and genes here are mouse. The observed sequence ends 1 residue before the CDR3 terminus, with the missing tail filled in from the germline J gene. The chain carries TRBV1 and TRBJ2-3; D unresolved. V was shortened by 5 bases and J by 4 bases, with 7 bases between the two germline ends. Germline values: CDR1 NSQYPW, CDR2 LRSPGD (reference sequence). The CDR3 has 12 residues. The CDR3 sequence: CTCSSSTETLYF. The DNA read from the CDR3 is TGCACCTGCAGTTCTAGTACAGAAACGCTGTAT.

This clone has just a few counts. Mouse names are used for the genes. The read gets to within 1 residue of the CDR3 end, and the germline J gene fills in the rest. This chain connects TRBV5 to TRBJ2-1; a weak D match, TRBD1 (5 bases). Germline V lookup: CDR1 LGHNA, CDR2 YNLKQL (reference sequence). The CDR3 is 15 amino acids. V was trimmed by 4 bases and J by 7 bases, leaving 17 bases between them. The CDR3 region is CASSPRIREGAEQFF. CDR3 DNA (partial): TGTGCCAGCAGCCCACGGATCAGGGAGGGGGCTGAGCAGTTC.

On this clone: The gene symbols are mouse symbols. The read ends 1 residue shy of where the CDR3 ends; the end is completed using the germline J gene. The rearrangement links TRBV23 to TRBJ1-4; the table's D call TRBD1 went unverified against the DNA. The CDR3 has 14 residues. The germline V gene encodes CDR1 KGHTA and CDR2 FQNQQP. The CDR3 DNA, read in part, is TGCTCCAGCAGTCTACAGTTTTCCAACGAAAGATTATTT. Protein product: CSSSLQFSNERLF. The CDR3 as a whole reads CSSSLQFSNERLFF.

Remarks on this clone: These gene names are mouse names. The read terminates 1 residue ahead of where the CDR3 ends, so the germline J gene completes it. Other DNA variants within this sample encode the same CDR3. V and J are TRBV26 and TRBJ2-3; D possibly uses TRBD1 or TRBD2 (5 bases each). The V and J ends lost 4 bases and 0 bases respectively, with 5 bases between them. The CDR3 runs to 13 residues. CDR1 is KGHPV and CDR2 is FQNQEV in the germline V gene (reference sequence). The sequenced CDR3 bases are TGTGCCAGCAGTCGGGACAGTGCAGAAACGCTGTAT. As protein: CASSRDSAETLY. In full, the CDR3 is CASSRDSAETLYF.

This clone has more than one count but fewer than ten. Mouse gene names and germline throughout. The CDR3 is cut off 1 residue early in the read; its end comes from the germline J gene. This chain joins TRBV3 and TRBJ1-4; TRBD1 agrees at 8 bases. Germline assignment: CDR1 SNHLY and CDR2 FYNGKV (reference sequence). The CDR3 loop spans 14 amino acids. J was trimmed by 4 bases and V by 3 bases; bases with no gene match: 1. The covered CDR3 bases are TGTGCCAGCAGCTTGGACAGGGACAACGAAAGATTATTT. Translated: CASSLDRDNERLF. The full CDR3 reads CASSLDRDNERLFF.

This clone is termed medium-sized (0.01 to 0.1%). All gene names here are mouse names. The CDR3 end is not reached by the read, which stops 1 residue before it; the germline J gene fills it in. The rearrangement joins TRBV14 to TRBJ2-2; 7 bases are a match to TRBD1. This CDR3 has 15 residues. With V trimmed by 5 bases and J by 0 bases, 4 bases remained unmatched. Germline lookup yields CDR1 SGHDT and CDR2 FRDEAV. Incomplete CDR3 DNA: TGTGCCAGCAGACACAGGGGCCCAAACACCGGGCAGCTCTAC. It codes for CASRHRGPNTGQLY. The CDR3 as a whole reads CASRHRGPNTGQLYF.

In its sample, this clone was seen a few times. Mouse germline and gene names are used. The DNA ends 1 residue before the CDR3 does, and the rest of the CDR3 is filled in from the germline J gene. V and J are TRBV29 and TRBJ2-3; a weak D match, TRBD1 (5 bases). Trimming took off 6 bases at V and 0 bases at J, with 10 bases between the two ends. This CDR3 region has 14 residues. Germline V gene sequence: CDR1 MSHET, CDR2 SYDVDS. The CDR3 bases that were read are TGTGCTAGCAGAACAGGTCCTAGTGCAGAAACGCTGTAT. Its translation is CASRTGPSAETLY. In full, the CDR3 reads CASRTGPSAETLYF.

About this clone itself: All gene names here are mouse names. The CDR3 end falls 1 residue outside the read, so it is completed with the germline J gene. This chain uses TRBV16 with TRBJ2-7, with 8 bases matching TRBD2. The germline V gene encodes CDR1 SGHSA and CDR2 FRNQAP. The CDR3 covers 14 residues. V was pared by 3 bases and J by 5 bases, with 6 bases of the junction left unmatched. The sequenced CDR3 bases are TGTGCAAGCAGCTTCCTGGGGGGCGCGGATGAACAGTAC. This gives the protein CASSFLGGADEQY. The CDR3, in full, reads CASSFLGGADEQYF.

Notes on this clone: The genes are named according to mouse. The CDR3 goes on 1 residue after the read ends, and that part is filled in from the germline J gene. V gene TRBV16 combines with J gene TRBJ1-2; D may be TRBD1 (6 bases). CDR3 length equals 13 residues. Germline loops: CDR1 SGHSA, CDR2 FRNQAP. Trimming removed 5 bases at V and 2 bases at J, with 9 bases between. Here the CDR3 reads CASSPQGNSDYTF. CDR3 DNA (partial): TGTGCAAGCAGCCCGCAGGGGAACTCCGACTACACC. Full variable domain (missing parts from reference TRBV16 and TRBJ1-2): NAGVIQTPRHKVTGKGQEATLWCEPISGHSAVFWYRQTIVQGLEFLTYFRNQAPIDDSGMPKERFSAQMPNQSHSTLKIQSTQPQDSAVYLCASSPQGNSDYTFGSGTRLLVI.

This clone was counted between two and nine times. Mouse gene names apply. The read halts 1 residue ahead of the CDR3 end, with the missing end drawn from the germline J gene. The chain carries TRBV26 and TRBJ1-1; 10 nucleotides line up with TRBD1. CDR3 length: 14 residues. Germline-derived CDR1 and CDR2 are KGHPV and FQNQEV (reference sequence). The junction had 1 base not matched to a gene; V was cut back by 6 bases and J by 0 bases. The CDR3 reads CASSGQGANTEVFF. The part of the CDR3 DNA that was read is TGTGCCAGCAGCGGACAGGGGGCAAACACAGAAGTCTTC.

This clone was found a few times. Mouse names are used for the genes. The read is 1 residue too short to cover the CDR3 end, so that end is filled in from the germline J gene. V is TRBV15 and J is TRBJ1-1; D might be TRBD1 (6 bases). Germline V gene data show CDR1 as SGHND and CDR2 as FRSKSL. The CDR3 sequence is 13 residues long. The V end lost 2 bases, the J end lost 6 bases, and 10 bases lay between the germline ends. The CDR3 loop is CASSLSGTPEVFF. The sequenced CDR3 bases are TGTGCCAGCAGTTTAAGTGGGACACCAGAAGTCTTC.

Worth noting for this clone: The listed genes are named as in mouse. The part of the CDR3 DNA that was read is TGTGCCAGCAGTATGGGGGTGATTTCCAACGAAAGATTATTT. It codes for CASSMGVISNERLF. The whole CDR3 sequence is CASSMGVISNERLFF. This chain joins TRBV19 and TRBJ1-4, with D possibly being TRBD1 (5 bases). From the germline J gene comes the end of the CDR3, since the read stops 1 residue before it. Germline V gives CDR1 FNHDT, CDR2 SITEND (reference sequence). The V end was cut by 2 bases, the J end by 0 bases, with 8 bases between. The CDR3 runs to 15 residues.

Note on this clone: Mouse names are used for the genes. The DNA ends 1 residue before the CDR3 does, and the rest of the CDR3 is filled in from the germline J gene. The chain is built from TRBV29 and TRBJ2-1, with 7 bases matching TRBD1. Losses at the gene ends were 5 bases for V and 6 bases for J; bases not matched to a gene: 7. CDR1 is MSHET, CDR2 SYDVDS, per germline. The CDR3 has 14 residues. The part of the CDR3 DNA that was read is TGTGCTAGCAGTCCCCCACAGGGGTTTGCTGAGCAGTTC. It specifies CASSPPQGFAEQF. The full CDR3 reads CASSPPQGFAEQFF.

This clone is medium-sized (0.01 to 0.1%) in the sample. The genes and germline here are from mouse. The read gets to within 1 residue of the CDR3 end, and the germline J gene fills in the rest. The chain is built from TRBV15 and TRBJ1-1; D unclear. V was cut by 3 bases and J by 0 bases, with 5 bases left in between. Germline V gene lookup returns CDR1 SGHND and CDR2 FRSKSL. This CDR3 is 13 amino acids long. CDR3 residues: CASSLATNTEVFF. The CDR3 DNA, read in part, is TGTGCCAGCAGTTTGGCCACAAACACAGAAGTCTTC.